A single sample is the source of the 20 T cell receptor beta chains below, sequenced in a study of regulatory T cells in long-lasting Graves disease. Both iRepertoire HTBI primers and Arm-PCR of CDR3 regions were used to build the TCR beta libraries. TCRdb re-analysed the multiplex PCR reads in MiXCR, keeping a single row per CDR3 protein. The sample lists about 420,000 distinct CDR3 sequences, approximately 16% occurring once. Time point defined: newly diagnosed GD, antithyroid drugs for less than 3 months. The TCR library was prepared using RNA isolated from PBMCs. These data also formed part of another study, on T cells in Graves' hyperthyroidism and ophthalmopathy.

The specimen comprised peripheral blood mononuclear cells (PBMCs), sampled at new diagnosis, from a patient treated with antithyroid drugs. Every receptor here comes from a woman under 30 with Graves disease.

This clonotype was seen many times. The gene calls are TRBV5-1 and TRBJ1-1, with a tentative D call TRBD1 (6 bases). V lost 4 bases and J lost 5, with 12 bases in between. The CDR3 length is 13 residues. Looked up from germline, CDR1 is SGHRS and CDR2 is YFSETQ. This CDR3 reads CASSVTGFTEAFF. DNA for the CDR3: TGCGCCAGCAGCGTCACAGGGTTTACTGAAGCTTTCTTT. Based on the CDR3 plus reference TRBV5-1 and TRBJ1-1, the full variable domain is KAGVTQTPRYLIKTRGQQVTLSCSPISGHRSVSWYQQTPGQGLQFLFEYFSETQRNKGNFPGRFSGRQFSNSRSEMNVSTLELGDSALYLCASSVTGFTEAFFGQGTRLTVV.

This clonotype has at least ten counts. The chain's CDR3 is CASSLSNRRVYGYTF. CDR3 in DNA: TGTGCCAGCAGTTTAAGTAACAGGCGGGTCTATGGCTACACCTTC. This sequence joins TRBV28 and TRBJ1-2; tentatively, D is TRBD1 (5 bases). Deletions cut 2 bases from V and 4 bases from J, with 14 bases between. CDR1 MDHEN and CDR2 SYDVKM come from the germline V gene. This CDR3 comprises 15 residues.

The rearrangement uses TRBV15 and TRBJ2-7; TRBD1 aligns across 9 bases. J gave up 4 bases and V 3 bases, and 7 bases lay outside the gene matches. Germline V lookup: CDR1 LNHNV, CDR2 YYDKDF (reference sequence). The CDR3 loop spans 15 amino acids. For the CDR3, the DNA is TGTGCCACCAGCAGGGGGACAGGGATGGGTTACGAGCAGTACTTC. Translated, it gives CATSRGTGMGYEQYF.

This clonotype was counted between two and nine times. The gene calls are TRBV2 and TRBJ2-7, with unresolved D. With 6 bases removed from V and 0 bases from J, the gap between germline ends came to 12 bases. The V gene's germline CDR1 is SNHLY and CDR2 FYNNEI. This CDR3 is built from 14 residues. The CDR3 loop reads CASSPRANSYEQYF. The CDR3, as DNA: TGTGCCAGCAGCCCCCGGGCCAACTCCTACGAGCAGTACTTC.

This clonotype was detected a few times. V gene TRBV10-3 combines with J gene TRBJ1-2, with unresolved D. Trimming removed 3 bases from V and 2 bases from J, with 1 base in between. The CDR3 has 11 amino acids. Germline CDR1 is ENHRY and CDR2 is SYGVKD. CDR3 sequence reads: CAISDNYGYTF. As DNA, the CDR3 is TGTGCCATCAGTGACAACTATGGCTACACCTTC.

This clonotype was observed many times. The chain has TRBV2 and TRBJ1-2; D is ambiguous. The CDR3 spans 12 residues. Germline values: CDR1 SNHLY, CDR2 FYNNEI. V lost 2 bases and J lost 4, with 5 bases in between. For the CDR3, the DNA is TGTGCCAGCAGTGAATTATTCTATGGCTACACCTTC. It is translated as CASSELFYGYTF.

This clonotype showed up just a few times. The chain employs TRBV6-2 or TRBV6-3 and TRBJ1-1; no definite D call. CDR3 length equals 14 residues. Germline V gives CDR1 MNHEY, CDR2 SVGEGT. Trimming took off 1 base at V and 1 base at J, with 7 bases between the two ends. CDR3: CASSYFSTNTEAFF. In DNA, the CDR3 is TGTGCCAGCAGTTACTTTTCTACGAACACTGAAGCTTTCTTT.

This clonotype was counted between two and nine times. The conserved phenylalanine or tryptophan is not found at the CDR3 terminus, so this likely reflects a read error. J is TRBJ2-7 and V is TRBV10-2; the D is unclear. This CDR3 has 14 residues. CDR1 is WSHSY and CDR2 is SAAADI in the germline V gene. The V gene lost 0 bases and the J gene lost 5 bases, with 11 bases spanning the gap. In nucleotides, the CDR3 is TGCGCCAGCAGTGAGTCGGCAGCCGGAGACGAGCAGTACCTC. Protein sequence: CASSESAAGDEQYL.

This chain links TRBV11-2 with TRBJ1-1, with D unclear. V lost 1 base and J 1 base, leaving 10 bases between the germline ends. CDR3 size: 15 residues. Germline V gene data show CDR1 as SGHAT and CDR2 as FQNNGV. In nucleotides, the CDR3 is TGTGCCAGCAGCTTAGTCAGGTTCCAGAACACTGAAGCTTTCTTT. It yields the protein CASSLVRFQNTEAFF.

This clonotype was picked up many times. CDR3 region: CASSPRLAGGSIETQYF. The CDR3 DNA reads as TGTGCCAGCAGCCCCCGACTAGCGGGAGGCTCCATTGAGACCCAGTACTTC. The chain recombines TRBV11-3 with TRBJ2-5, with TRBD2 matching over 13 bases. Germline values: CDR1 SGHNT, CDR2 YENEEA. Trimming took 5 bases from V and 5 from J; bases not matched to a gene: 11. This CDR3 spans 17 amino acids.

This clonotype was picked up many times. The rearrangement uses TRBV30 and TRBJ1-2, with D tentatively TRBD1 (5 bases). From germline, CDR1 is GTSNPN and CDR2 SVGIG (reference sequence). V lost 0 bases and J lost 3, with 17 bases in between. The CDR3 loop spans 16 amino acids. This chain's CDR3 is CAWSVLWQGSDYGYTF. DNA of the CDR3: TGTGCCTGGAGTGTTCTATGGCAGGGTTCTGACTATGGCTACACCTTC. The full variable domain, its missing parts supplied by reference TRBV30 and TRBJ1-2, is SQTIHQWPATLVQPVGSPLSLECTVEGTSNPNLYWYRQAAGRGLQLLFYSVGIGQISSEVPQNLSASRPQDRQFILSSKKLLLSDSGFYLCAWSVLWQGSDYGYTFGSGTRLTVV.

About this clonotype: Because the CDR3 is missing its conserved closing phenylalanine or tryptophan, this is likely a read error. The V gene is TRBV27, the J gene TRBJ1-6; D not certain. Per germline, CDR1 MNHEY and CDR2 SMNVEV (reference sequence). This CDR3 contains 19 residues. The V gene lost 5 bases and the J gene lost 2 bases, with 22 bases spanning the gap. CDR3 residues: CASSEKLGFRRPYNSPLHI. DNA of the CDR3: TGTGCCAGCAGTGAGAAACTTGGCTTTAGGAGGCCCTATAATTCACCCCTCCACATT.

This clonotype has a count of ten or more. V is TRBV6-5 and J is TRBJ1-2; D is unresolved. This CDR3 is built from 14 residues. In germline, CDR1 is MNHEY, CDR2 SVGAGI. V was clipped by 2 bases and J by 3 bases, with 10 bases between them. The CDR3 sequence is CASSYGRVDYGYTF. The CDR3 bases are TGTGCCAGCAGTTACGGTCGTGTGGACTATGGCTACACCTTC.

The table lists this clonotype with many counts. The V gene is TRBV5-4, the J gene TRBJ2-1; D is unclear. The CDR3 has 14 amino acids. Trimming removed 0 bases at V and 6 bases at J, with 10 bases between. Germline CDR1 SGHNT, CDR2 YYREEE (reference sequence). The chain's CDR3 is CASSLEIGGNEQFF. The CDR3, as DNA: TGTGCCAGCAGCTTGGAGATAGGCGGCAATGAGCAGTTCTTC.

This clonotype was detected many times. The chain is built from TRBV12-3 or TRBV12-4 and TRBJ1-3; D ambiguous. Trimming pared 5 bases from V and 2 bases from J, leaving 7 bases between. This CDR3 contains 13 residues. CDR3 DNA: TGTGCCAGCAGTCCAGGACCTGGAAACACCATATATTTT. Residues: CASSPGPGNTIYF.

In its sample, this clonotype was seen many times. This chain links TRBV13 with TRBJ2-3, with 10 bases identical to TRBD1. J gave up 2 bases and V 5 bases, and 1 base lay outside the gene matches. Germline-derived CDR1 and CDR2 are PRHDT and FYEKMQ (reference sequence). This CDR3 is 14 amino acids long. CDR3 sequence reads: CASSDRGLTDTQYF. As DNA, the CDR3 is TGTGCCAGCAGCGACAGGGGGCTCACAGATACGCAGTATTTT.

The J gene is TRBJ2-3, the V gene TRBV6-9; the D gene is possibly TRBD1 (6 bases). The V gene lost 3 bases and the J gene lost 2 bases, with 15 bases spanning the gap. The length of the CDR3 is 16 residues. Germline lookup yields CDR1 MNHGY and CDR2 SVAAGI. DNA of the CDR3: TGTGCCAGCAGTTACATCAGGGGAGAACTCACAGATACGCAGTATTTT. Translating gives CASSYIRGELTDTQYF.

This clonotype was recorded at least ten times. The chain joins TRBV6-2 or TRBV6-3 to TRBJ2-7; 8 positions agree with TRBD1. The CDR3 spans 17 residues. Germline V gene sequence: CDR1 MNHEY, CDR2 SVGEGT. After removal of 0 bases from V and 6 bases from J, the junction contained 13 bases not matched to a gene. The CDR3 protein is CASSYSPPHRGVGEQYF. CDR3 sequence (DNA): TGTGCCAGCAGTTACTCACCCCCGCACAGGGGGGTGGGCGAGCAGTACTTC.

This clonotype was recorded many times. V and J are TRBV20-1 and TRBJ1-6, with D possibly being TRBD1 (5 bases). The CDR3 spans 17 residues. Germline CDR1 DFQATT, CDR2 SNEGSKA (reference sequence). The V and J ends lost 6 bases and 0 bases respectively, with 18 bases between them. The DNA for the CDR3 is TGCAGTGCCAGTTCCGGGACGGGAAGCTCCTATAATTCACCCCTCCACTTT. This translates into CSASSGTGSSYNSPLHF.

The table lists this clonotype with many counts. The J gene is TRBJ1-1, the V gene TRBV30; 11 nucleotides match TRBD1. J gave up 2 bases and V 1 base, and 3 bases lay outside the gene matches. This CDR3 has 15 residues. Germline V lookup: CDR1 GTSNPN, CDR2 SVGIG (reference sequence). CDR3 protein: CAWSAGTGGNTEAFF. CDR3 DNA sequence: TGTGCCTGGAGTGCTGGGACAGGGGGTAACACTGAAGCTTTCTTT. Based on the CDR3 plus reference TRBV30 and TRBJ1-1, the full variable domain is SQTIHQWPATLVQPVGSPLSLECTVEGTSNPNLYWYRQAAGRGLQLLFYSVGIGQISSEVPQNLSASRPQDRQFILSSKKLLLSDSGFYLCAWSAGTGGNTEAFFGQGTRLTVV.